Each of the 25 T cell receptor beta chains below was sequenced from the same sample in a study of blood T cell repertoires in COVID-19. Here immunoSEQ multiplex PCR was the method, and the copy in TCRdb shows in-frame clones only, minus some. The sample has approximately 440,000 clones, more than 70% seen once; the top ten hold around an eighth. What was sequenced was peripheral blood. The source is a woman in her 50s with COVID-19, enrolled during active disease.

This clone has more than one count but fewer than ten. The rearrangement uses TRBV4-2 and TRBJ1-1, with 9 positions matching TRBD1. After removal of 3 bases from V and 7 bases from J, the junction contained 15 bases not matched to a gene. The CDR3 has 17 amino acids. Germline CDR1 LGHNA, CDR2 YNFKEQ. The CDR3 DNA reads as TGTGCCAGCAGCCACTTCCTTGTGACAGGGGGTATAGGTGAAGCTTTCTTT. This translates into CASSHFLVTGGIGEAFF.

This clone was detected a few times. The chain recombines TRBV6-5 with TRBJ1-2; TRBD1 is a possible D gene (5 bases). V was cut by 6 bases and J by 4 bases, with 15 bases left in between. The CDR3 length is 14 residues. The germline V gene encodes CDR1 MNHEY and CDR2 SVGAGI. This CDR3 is CASRLQPTGYGYTF. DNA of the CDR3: TGTGCCAGCAGACTACAGCCTACAGGCTATGGCTACACCTTC.

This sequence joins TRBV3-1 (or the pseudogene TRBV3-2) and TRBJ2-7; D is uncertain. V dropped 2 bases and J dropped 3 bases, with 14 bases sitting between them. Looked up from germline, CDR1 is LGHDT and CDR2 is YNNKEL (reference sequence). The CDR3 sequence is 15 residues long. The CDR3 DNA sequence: TGTGCCAGCAGCCAATTGCCCAGAGGCGGCTACGAGCAGTACTTC. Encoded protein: CASSQLPRGGYEQYF.

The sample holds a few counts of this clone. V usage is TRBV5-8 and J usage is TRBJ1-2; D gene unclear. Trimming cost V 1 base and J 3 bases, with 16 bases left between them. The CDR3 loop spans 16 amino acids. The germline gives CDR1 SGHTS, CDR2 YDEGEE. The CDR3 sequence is CASSLSLWSEDYGYTF. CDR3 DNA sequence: TGTGCCAGCAGCTTGAGTCTATGGTCCGAAGACTATGGCTACACCTTC.

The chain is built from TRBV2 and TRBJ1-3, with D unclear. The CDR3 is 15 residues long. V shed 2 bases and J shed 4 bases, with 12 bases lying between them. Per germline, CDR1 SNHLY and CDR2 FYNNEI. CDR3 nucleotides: TGTGCCAGCAGTGAAAAGGAGGGAGGCGGAAACACCATATATTTT. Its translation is CASSEKEGGGNTIYF.

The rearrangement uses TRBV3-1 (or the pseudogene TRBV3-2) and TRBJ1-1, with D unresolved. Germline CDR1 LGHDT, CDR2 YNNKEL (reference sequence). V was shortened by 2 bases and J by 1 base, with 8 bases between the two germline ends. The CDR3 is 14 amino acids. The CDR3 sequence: CASSQMEGNTEAFF. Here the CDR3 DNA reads TGTGCCAGCAGCCAAATGGAGGGGAACACTGAAGCTTTCTTT.

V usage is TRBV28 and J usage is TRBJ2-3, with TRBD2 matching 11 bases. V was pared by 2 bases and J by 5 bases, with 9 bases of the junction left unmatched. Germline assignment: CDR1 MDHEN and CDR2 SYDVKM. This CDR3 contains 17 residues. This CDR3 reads CASSLPNLLAGVDTQYF. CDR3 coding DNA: TGTGCCAGCAGTTTACCCAACCTACTAGCGGGAGTAGATACGCAGTATTTT.

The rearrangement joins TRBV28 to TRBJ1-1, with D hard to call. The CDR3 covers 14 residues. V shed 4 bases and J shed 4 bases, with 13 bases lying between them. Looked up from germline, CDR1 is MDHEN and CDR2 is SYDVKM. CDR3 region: CASSSDPRGTEAFF. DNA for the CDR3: TGTGCCAGCAGTTCGGACCCACGGGGCACTGAAGCTTTCTTT.

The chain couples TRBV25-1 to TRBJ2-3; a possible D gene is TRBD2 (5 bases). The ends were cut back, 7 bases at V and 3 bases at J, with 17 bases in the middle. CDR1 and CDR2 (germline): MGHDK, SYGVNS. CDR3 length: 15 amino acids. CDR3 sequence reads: CASIEGDPATDTQYF. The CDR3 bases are TGTGCCAGCATAGAGGGCGATCCAGCAACAGATACGCAGTATTTT.

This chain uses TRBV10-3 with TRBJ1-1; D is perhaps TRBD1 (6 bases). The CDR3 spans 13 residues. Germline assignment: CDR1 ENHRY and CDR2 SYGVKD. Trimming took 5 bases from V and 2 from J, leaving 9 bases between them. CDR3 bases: TGTGCCATCAGTAGGACAGAAAACACTGAAGCTTTCTTT. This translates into CAISRTENTEAFF.

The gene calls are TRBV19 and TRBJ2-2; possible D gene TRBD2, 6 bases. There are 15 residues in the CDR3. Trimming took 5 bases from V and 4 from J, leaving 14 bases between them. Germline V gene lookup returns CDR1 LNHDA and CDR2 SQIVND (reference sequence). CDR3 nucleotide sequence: TGTGCCAGTAGTCCCTGGGCGGGAAGCACCGGGGAGCTGTTTTTT. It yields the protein CASSPWAGSTGELFF.

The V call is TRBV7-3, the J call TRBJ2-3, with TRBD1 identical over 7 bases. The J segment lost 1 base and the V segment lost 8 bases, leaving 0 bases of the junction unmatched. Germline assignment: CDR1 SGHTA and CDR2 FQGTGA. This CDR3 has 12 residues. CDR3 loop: CASGQGTDTQYF. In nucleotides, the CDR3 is TGTGCCAGCGGACAGGGCACAGATACGCAGTATTTT.

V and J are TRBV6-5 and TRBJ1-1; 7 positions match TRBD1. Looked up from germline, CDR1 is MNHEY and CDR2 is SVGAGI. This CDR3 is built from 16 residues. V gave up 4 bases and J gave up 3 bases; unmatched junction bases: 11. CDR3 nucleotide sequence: TGTGCCAGCAGTTTCGGGACAGTTGGGGAGGACACTGAAGCTTTCTTT. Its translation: CASSFGTVGEDTEAFF.

This CDR3 reads CASSLDSHTEAFF. The CDR3 DNA reads TGTGCCAGCAGCTTAGACAGTCACACTGAAGCTTTCTTT. V usage is TRBV5-5 and J usage is TRBJ1-1, with a possible D match to TRBD1 (5 bases). CDR1 is SGHKS, CDR2 YYEKEE, per germline (reference sequence). Trimming took 2 bases from V and 3 from J, leaving 8 bases between them. This CDR3 spans 13 amino acids.

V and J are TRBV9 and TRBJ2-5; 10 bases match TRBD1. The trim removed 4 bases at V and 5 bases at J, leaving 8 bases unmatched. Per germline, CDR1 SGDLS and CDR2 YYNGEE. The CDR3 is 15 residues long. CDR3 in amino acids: CASSSWAGQGETQYF. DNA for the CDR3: TGTGCCAGCAGCTCGTGGGCGGGACAGGGGGAGACCCAGTACTTC.

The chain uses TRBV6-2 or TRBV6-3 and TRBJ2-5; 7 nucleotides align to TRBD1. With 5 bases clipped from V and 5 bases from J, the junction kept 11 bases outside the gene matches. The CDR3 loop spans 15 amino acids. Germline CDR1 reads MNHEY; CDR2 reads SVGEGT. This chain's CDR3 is CASSKGAPQSETQYF. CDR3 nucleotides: TGTGCCAGCAGTAAGGGGGCCCCTCAATCGGAGACCCAGTACTTC.

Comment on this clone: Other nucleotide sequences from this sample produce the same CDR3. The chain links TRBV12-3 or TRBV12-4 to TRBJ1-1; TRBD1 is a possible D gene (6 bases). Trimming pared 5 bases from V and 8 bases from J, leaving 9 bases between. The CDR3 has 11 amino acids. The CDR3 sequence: CASSQGTEAFF. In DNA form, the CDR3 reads TGTGCCAGCAGTCAAGGGACAGAAGCTTTCTTT.

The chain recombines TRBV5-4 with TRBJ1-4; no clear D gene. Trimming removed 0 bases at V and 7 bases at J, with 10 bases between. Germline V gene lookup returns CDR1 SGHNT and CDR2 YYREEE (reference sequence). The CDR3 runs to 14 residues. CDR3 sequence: CASSLGGSGEKLFF. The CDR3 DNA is TGTGCCAGCAGCTTGGGCGGGTCCGGTGAAAAACTGTTTTTT.

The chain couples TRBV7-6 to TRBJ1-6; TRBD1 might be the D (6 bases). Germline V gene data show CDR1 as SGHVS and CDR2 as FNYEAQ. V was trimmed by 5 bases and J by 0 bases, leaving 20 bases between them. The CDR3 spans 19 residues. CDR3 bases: TGTGCCAGCAGCCCCAACCTAGGGGGGGCGACCTCCTATAATTCACCCCTCCACTTT. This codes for CASSPNLGGATSYNSPLHF.

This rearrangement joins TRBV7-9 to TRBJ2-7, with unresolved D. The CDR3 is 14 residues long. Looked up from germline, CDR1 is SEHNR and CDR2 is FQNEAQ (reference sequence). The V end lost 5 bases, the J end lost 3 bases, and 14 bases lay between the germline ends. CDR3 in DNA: TGTGCCAGCAGCGGCAGACAAGGTTACTACGAGCAGTACTTC. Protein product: CASSGRQGYYEQYF. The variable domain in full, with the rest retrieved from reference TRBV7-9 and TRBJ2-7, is DTGVSQNPRHKITKRGQNVTFRCDPISEHNRLYWYRQTLGQGPEFLTYFQNEAQLEKSRLLSDRFSAERPKGSFSTLEIQRTEQGDSAMYLCASSGRQGYYEQYFGPGTRLTVT.

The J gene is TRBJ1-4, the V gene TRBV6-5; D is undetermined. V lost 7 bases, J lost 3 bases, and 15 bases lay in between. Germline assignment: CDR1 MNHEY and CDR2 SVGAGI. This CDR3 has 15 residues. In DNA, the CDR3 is TGTGCCAGCACTGCCTCGAGAGGAGCTAATGAAAAACTGTTTTTT. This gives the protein CASTASRGANEKLFF.

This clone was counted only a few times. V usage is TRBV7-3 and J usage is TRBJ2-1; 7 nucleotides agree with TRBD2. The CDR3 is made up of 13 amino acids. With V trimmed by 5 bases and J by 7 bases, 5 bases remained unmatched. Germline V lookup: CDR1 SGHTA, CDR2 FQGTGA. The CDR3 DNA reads TGTGCCAGCAGCGCGGGACTAATGAATGAGCAGTTCTTC. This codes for CASSAGLMNEQFF.

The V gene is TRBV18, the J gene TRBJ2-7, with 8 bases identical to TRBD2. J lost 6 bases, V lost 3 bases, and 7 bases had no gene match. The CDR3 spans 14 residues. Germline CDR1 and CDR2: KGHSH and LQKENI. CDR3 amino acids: CASSPGRGDGEQYF. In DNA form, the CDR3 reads TGTGCCAGCTCACCTGGGCGGGGGGACGGCGAGCAGTACTTC.

The CDR3 DNA reads TGTGCCAGTAGTACCCAGACAGGGGTAGGTGAAGCTTTCTTT. This sequence encodes CASSTQTGVGEAFF. The V gene is TRBV19, the J gene TRBJ1-1; TRBD1 agrees at 8 bases. Germline V gives CDR1 LNHDA, CDR2 SQIVND (reference sequence). The CDR3 has 14 residues. V was clipped by 4 bases and J by 7 bases; unmatched bases: 8.

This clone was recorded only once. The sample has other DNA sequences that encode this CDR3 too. The CDR3 protein is CASSPGSGANVLTF. The CDR3 DNA follows: TGTGCCAGTAGCCCCGGCTCTGGGGCCAACGTCCTGACTTTC. The genes are TRBV19 and TRBJ2-6; D not certain. V gave up 6 bases and J gave up 0 bases, with 6 bases separating them. From germline, CDR1 is LNHDA and CDR2 SQIVND (reference sequence). This CDR3 spans 14 amino acids.